The 28 T cell receptor beta chains below were found in one sample sequenced in a study of a mutant IDH1 vaccine in newly diagnosed glioma. Sequencing was performed with immunoSEQ multiplex PCR; in TCRdb, only in-frame clones are kept and a portion is missing. The data show about 35,000 clones, with just under 90% seen just once and 9.5% to 15% held by the top ten. The sample's time point: week 47, end of study. Alongside topical imiquimod, each dose of vaccine comprised 300 ug of mutant IDH1 20-mer peptide. Their specific antigens are unknown. The sample in question was PBMCs, obtained from a glioma patient whose treatment included an IDH1 peptide vaccine. The receptors shown here come from a woman aged 25 to 39 with glioma.

This clone is a singleton in its sample. V gene TRBV10-3 combines with J gene TRBJ1-2; D is undetermined. Germline CDR1 and CDR2: ENHRY and SYGVKD. The V end was cut by 6 bases, the J end by 6 bases, with 11 bases between. This CDR3 has 12 amino acids. CDR3 amino acids: CAIRVEVNGYTF. DNA of the CDR3: TGTGCCATCAGGGTCGAGGTTAATGGCTACACCTTC.

This clone was recorded once. The chain is built from TRBV9 and TRBJ1-4, with D maybe TRBD1 (6 bases). V lost 3 bases and J lost 0, with 12 bases in between. The germline V gene encodes CDR1 SGDLS and CDR2 YYNGEE. This CDR3 spans 16 amino acids. The CDR3 spells CASSGGGHATNEKLFF. CDR3 DNA sequence: TGTGCCAGCAGCGGAGGGGGACACGCAACTAATGAAAAACTGTTTTTT.

The chain employs TRBV2 and TRBJ2-7, with 8 bases identical to TRBD1. The CDR3 is made up of 16 amino acids. J lost 3 bases, V lost 0 bases, and 7 bases had no gene match. Germline V gene lookup returns CDR1 SNHLY and CDR2 FYNNEI. CDR3 sequence: CASSEALRGQGYEQYF. The CDR3 nucleotides read TGTGCCAGCAGTGAAGCGCTTCGAGGACAGGGCTACGAGCAGTACTTC.

The chain is built from TRBV19 and TRBJ2-1; possible D gene TRBD1, 5 bases. Germline lookup yields CDR1 LNHDA and CDR2 SQIVND (reference sequence). Trimming shortened V by 3 bases and J by 5 bases, and 20 bases separated the two germline ends. This CDR3 comprises 17 residues. The CDR3 loop is CASSIPPLGLANNEQFF. CDR3 nucleotides: TGTGCCAGTAGTATTCCACCCCTGGGGCTGGCTAACAATGAGCAGTTCTTC. Full variable domain (remainder filled in from reference TRBV19 and TRBJ2-1): DGGITQSPKYLFRKEGQNVTLSCEQNLNHDAMYWYRQDPGQGLRLIYYSQIVNDFQKGDIAEGYSVSREKKESFPLTVTSAQKNPTAFYLCASSIPPLGLANNEQFFGPGTRLTVL.

The CDR3: CASRVGQGSSPLHF. CDR3 DNA: TGTGCCAGCAGGGTTGGACAGGGGAGTTCACCCCTCCACTTT. The chain uses TRBV6-1 and TRBJ1-6; the match to TRBD1 covers 9 bases. CDR3 length: 14 residues. V dropped 6 bases and J dropped 9; count of bases not matched to a gene: 6. Germline loops: CDR1 MNHNS, CDR2 SASEGT.

The chain carries TRBV4-2 and TRBJ1-5; D gene uncertain. V lost 0 bases to trimming and J lost 0 bases, with 6 bases between them. This CDR3 comprises 15 residues. Looked up from germline, CDR1 is LGHNA and CDR2 is YNFKEQ. The CDR3 spells CASSQEMDSNQPQHF. CDR3 in DNA: TGTGCCAGCAGCCAAGAGATGGATAGCAATCAGCCCCAGCATTTT.

V and J are TRBV27 and TRBJ2-7; 8 positions agree with TRBD1. The CDR3 spans 14 residues. V lost 2 bases to trimming and J lost 2 bases; unmatched junction nucleotides: 2. CDR1 and CDR2 from the germline V gene are MNHEY and SMNVEV (reference sequence). CDR3 nucleotide sequence: TGTGCCAGCAGTTTACACAGGGGGGCCTACGAGCAGTACTTC. Protein: CASSLHRGAYEQYF.

The chain uses TRBV2 and TRBJ2-7; D is perhaps TRBD1 (6 bases). Trimming removed 7 bases at V and 3 bases at J, with 10 bases between. CDR1 SNHLY and CDR2 FYNNEI come from the germline V gene. This CDR3 is built from 12 residues. This CDR3 reads CASNQGLYEQYF. DNA for the CDR3: TGTGCCAGCAACCAGGGGCTCTACGAGCAGTACTTC.

The V gene is TRBV4-1, the J gene TRBJ1-5; possibly TRBD1 for D (6 bases). Germline CDR1 MGHRA, CDR2 YSYEKL. V gave up 1 base and J gave up 5 bases, with 12 bases separating them. CDR3 size: 15 residues. In DNA form, the CDR3 reads TGCGCCAGCAGCCAAGTTGACAGGAGTTATCAGCCCCAGCATTTT. Amino acids: CASSQVDRSYQPQHF.

The chain links TRBV5-1 to TRBJ1-2, with D possibly matching TRBD1 (5 bases). The CDR3 contains 16 residues. V was shortened by 2 bases and J by 1 base, with 15 bases between the two germline ends. CDR1 is SGHRS and CDR2 is YFSETQ in the germline V gene. The CDR3 coding sequence is TGCGCCAGCAGCTTACCCCCAGGGCCCCGTAACTATGGCTACACCTTC. Its protein is CASSLPPGPRNYGYTF.

The chain employs TRBV5-8 and TRBJ1-2, with a weak D call TRBD1 (6 bases). Per the germline V gene, CDR1 is SGHTS and CDR2 is YDEGEE. This CDR3 spans 16 amino acids. The V gene lost 0 bases and the J gene lost 2 bases, with 14 bases spanning the gap. CDR3: CASSLGPGAANYGYTF. The CDR3 coding sequence is TGTGCCAGCAGCTTGGGCCCGGGGGCGGCGAACTATGGCTACACCTTC.

The chain recombines TRBV2 with TRBJ1-1; tentative D call: TRBD1 (5 bases). Per the germline V gene, CDR1 is SNHLY and CDR2 is FYNNEI. The CDR3 covers 13 residues. V lost 6 bases to trimming and J lost 0 bases, with 8 bases between them. The CDR3 reads CASRGLLNTEAFF. The CDR3 bases are TGTGCCAGCAGGGGACTCCTGAACACTGAAGCTTTCTTT.

This chain links TRBV15 with TRBJ2-7, with 9 bases fitting TRBD1. CDR1 and CDR2 from the germline V gene are LNHNV and YYDKDF (reference sequence). This CDR3 contains 14 residues. V gave up 5 bases and J gave up 3 bases; unmatched junction bases: 5. The CDR3 loop is CATSGRDRDYEQYF. The DNA of the CDR3 is TGTGCCACCAGCGGCCGGGACAGGGACTACGAGCAGTACTTC.

The chain combines TRBV6-5 with TRBJ1-2; 8 positions match TRBD1. Germline-derived CDR1 and CDR2 are MNHEY and SVGAGI. V shed 0 bases and J 8 bases; nucleotides not matched to a gene: 8. The CDR3 has 15 residues. The CDR3 sequence: CASSYSGQAAWGYTF. The DNA for the CDR3 is TGTGCCAGCAGTTACTCGGGACAGGCGGCTTGGGGCTACACCTTC.

The CDR3 bases are TGCGCCAGCAGCCATTGGACTACAGGGGCGGTGCAGTACTTC. It is translated as CASSHWTTGAVQYF. The V gene is TRBV4-1, the J gene TRBJ2-7; possibly TRBD1 for D (7 bases). Germline values: CDR1 MGHRA, CDR2 YSYEKL. V shed 3 bases and J shed 9 bases, with 18 bases lying between them. The CDR3 has 14 residues.

The chain joins TRBV9 to TRBJ1-2, with a weak D call TRBD1 (5 bases). The CDR3 has 15 amino acids. V lost 3 bases, J lost 1 base, and 13 bases lay in between. CDR1 is SGDLS, CDR2 YYNGEE, per germline. This CDR3 is CASSAVGRNNYGYTF. CDR3 bases: TGTGCCAGCAGCGCGGTGGGGCGGAATAACTATGGCTACACCTTC.

V and J are TRBV7-9 and TRBJ1-5; 9 nucleotides line up with TRBD1. This CDR3 has 15 residues. Per germline, CDR1 SEHNR and CDR2 FQNEAQ (reference sequence). J was trimmed by 6 bases and V by 6 bases; bases with no gene match: 9. DNA for the CDR3: TGTGCCAGCAGTCAGGGACAGGGTGCCGCTCAGCCCCAGCATTTT. Its protein product is CASSQGQGAAQPQHF.

V is TRBV11-2 and J is TRBJ2-7, with no clear D. With 0 bases removed from V and 3 bases from J, the gap between germline ends came to 6 bases. Germline assignment: CDR1 SGHAT and CDR2 FQNNGV. The CDR3 spans 13 residues. The chain's CDR3 is CASSLDMYYEQYF. DNA for the CDR3: TGTGCCAGCAGCTTAGATATGTACTACGAGCAGTACTTC. The full variable domain, its missing parts supplied by reference TRBV11-2 and TRBJ2-7, is EAGVAQSPRYKIIEKRQSVAFWCNPISGHATLYWYQQILGQGPKLLIQFQNNGVVDDSQLPKDRFSAERLKGVDSTLKIQPAKLEDSAVYLCASSLDMYYEQYFGPGTRLTVT.

The rearrangement uses TRBV9 and TRBJ2-2, with D possibly being TRBD2 (5 bases). Germline V gene sequence: CDR1 SGDLS, CDR2 YYNGEE. V lost 5 bases and J lost 4, with 12 bases in between. The CDR3 has 14 residues. The CDR3, as DNA: TGTGCCAGCAGTCTTGGACTGGCCACCGGGGAGCTGTTTTTT. It translates to CASSLGLATGELFF.

The rearrangement uses TRBV5-6 and TRBJ1-2, with a possible D match to TRBD1 (6 bases). V was trimmed by 0 bases and J by 2 bases, leaving 8 bases between them. Germline CDR1 reads SGHDT; CDR2 reads YYEEEE. There are 14 residues in the CDR3. The CDR3 is CASSLGRGNYGYTF. CDR3 in DNA: TGTGCCAGCAGCTTGGGCAGGGGAAACTATGGCTACACCTTC.

The CDR3 protein is CASSEAEMGGNSPLHF. The CDR3 coding sequence is TGTGCCAGCAGTGAAGCGGAGATGGGAGGTAATTCACCCCTCCACTTT. This chain joins TRBV6-1 and TRBJ1-6; D remains ambiguous. The V end was cut by 0 bases, the J end by 6 bases, with 12 bases between. The CDR3 has 16 residues. The germline V gene has CDR1 MNHNS and CDR2 SASEGT.

This CDR3 is CASSIAGGSSYEQYF. The CDR3 coding sequence is TGTGCCAGTAGTATAGCGGGGGGGTCCTCCTACGAGCAGTACTTC. The chain uses TRBV19 and TRBJ2-7, with 8 positions matching TRBD2. CDR3 length: 15 residues. Losses at the gene ends were 1 base for V and 0 bases for J; bases not matched to a gene: 2. CDR1 is LNHDA, CDR2 SQIVND, per germline (reference sequence).

V usage is TRBV7-9 and J usage is TRBJ2-3, with D hard to call. V was pared by 3 bases and J by 0 bases, with 4 bases between. Germline V gives CDR1 SEHNR, CDR2 FQNEAQ (reference sequence). The CDR3 covers 13 residues. The CDR3 reads CASSFGSTDTQYF. The CDR3 coding sequence is TGTGCCAGCAGCTTCGGGAGCACAGATACGCAGTATTTT.

The rearrangement uses TRBV12-5 and TRBJ1-5; tentative D call: TRBD1 (6 bases). V lost 5 bases to trimming and J lost 2 bases, with 13 bases between them. Germline CDR1 and CDR2: LGHNT and FRNRAP. CDR3 length: 15 residues. CDR3 protein: CASGPSGGGNQPQHF. DNA for the CDR3: TGTGCTAGTGGTCCCTCCGGGGGCGGCAATCAGCCCCAGCATTTT.

The chain uses TRBV5-4 and TRBJ2-3; D tentatively fits TRBD1 or TRBD2 (6 bases each). Germline V gene sequence: CDR1 SGHNT, CDR2 YYREEE (reference sequence). The CDR3 contains 13 residues. The V end was cut by 2 bases, the J end by 3 bases, with 7 bases between. CDR3 loop: CASSLGGTDTQYF. For the CDR3, the DNA is TGTGCCAGCAGCTTAGGGGGGACAGATACGCAGTATTTT.

V is TRBV6-1 and J is TRBJ2-5, with TRBD2 identical over 11 bases. J was trimmed by 5 bases and V by 8 bases; bases with no gene match: 10. This CDR3 region has 15 residues. Germline V gene sequence: CDR1 MNHNS, CDR2 SASEGT. The CDR3 reads CASGGSGGALETQYF. The CDR3 nucleotides are TGTGCCAGCGGAGGTAGCGGGGGGGCCCTGGAGACCCAGTACTTC.

The chain has TRBV6-1 and TRBJ1-4; D uncertain. Germline V gene lookup returns CDR1 MNHNS and CDR2 SASEGT. The CDR3 runs to 13 residues. Trimming removed 6 bases at V and 8 bases at J, with 13 bases between. CDR3: CASRPGSWEKLFF. DNA for the CDR3: TGTGCCAGCAGACCCGGGTCCTGGGAAAAACTGTTTTTT.

This clone was detected once. This chain uses TRBV9 with TRBJ2-2, with D perhaps being TRBD1 or TRBD2 (5 bases each). Germline values: CDR1 SGDLS, CDR2 YYNGEE. The CDR3 has 16 residues. V was shortened by 4 bases and J by 4 bases, with 17 bases between the two germline ends. DNA of the CDR3: TGTGCCAGCAGCCTCGGTGGGGGTTGGAGCACCGGGGAGCTGTTTTTT. It is translated as CASSLGGGWSTGELFF.